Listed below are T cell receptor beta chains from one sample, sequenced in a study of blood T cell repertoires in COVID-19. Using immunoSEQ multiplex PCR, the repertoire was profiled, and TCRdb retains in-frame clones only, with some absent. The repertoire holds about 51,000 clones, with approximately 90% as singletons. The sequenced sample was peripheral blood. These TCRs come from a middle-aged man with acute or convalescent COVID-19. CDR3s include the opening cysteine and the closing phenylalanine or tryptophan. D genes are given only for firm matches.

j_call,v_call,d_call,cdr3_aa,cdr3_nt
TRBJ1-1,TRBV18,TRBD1,CASSREQGKNTEAFF,TGTGCCAGCTCACGCGAACAGGGGAAGAACACTGAAGCTTTCTTT
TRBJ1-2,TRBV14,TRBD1,CASGQGYGYTF,TGTGCCAGCGGACAGGGATATGGCTACACCTTC
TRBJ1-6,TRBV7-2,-,CASSLAQGIAYNSPLHF,TGTGCCAGCAGCTTGGCCCAGGGGATCGCCTATAATTCACCCCTCCACTTT
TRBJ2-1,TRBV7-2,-,CASSLPRIRQFF,TGTGCCAGCAGCCTCCCTAGAATCCGGCAGTTCTTC
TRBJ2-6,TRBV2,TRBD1,CASSSGQGQRAGANVLTF,TGTGCCAGCAGTAGCGGACAGGGTCAGAGGGCTGGGGCCAACGTCCTGACTTTC
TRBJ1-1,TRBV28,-,CASSLEAGSSSRSFF,TGTGCCAGCAGTTTAGAGGCAGGGTCTTCCTCCAGGTCTTTCTTT
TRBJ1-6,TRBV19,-,CASRLTGYSPLHF,TGTGCCAGTAGGCTAACAGGCTATTCACCCCTCCACTTT
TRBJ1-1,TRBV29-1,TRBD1,CSVAGTGETEAFF,TGCAGCGTTGCCGGGACAGGGGAGACTGAAGCTTTCTTT
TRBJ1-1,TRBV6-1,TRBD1,CASSTGQGTEAFF,TGTGCCAGCAGTACCGGACAGGGGACTGAAGCTTTCTTT
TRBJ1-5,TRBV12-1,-,CASHCYGGTQFSQPQHF,TGTGCCAGCCACTGCTACGGGGGGACGCAGTTCTCTCAGCCCCAGCATTTT
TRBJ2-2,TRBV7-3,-,CASSRATNTGELFF,TGTGCCAGCAGCCGCGCGACGAACACCGGGGAGCTGTTTTTT
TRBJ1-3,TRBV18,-,CASSPGSGNTIYF,TGTGCCAGCTCACCCGGCTCTGGAAACACCATATATTTT
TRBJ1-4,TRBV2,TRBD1,CASRTGTVNEKLFF,TGTGCCAGCAGAACCGGGACAGTAAATGAAAAACTGTTTTTT
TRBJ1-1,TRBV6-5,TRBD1,CASSYTGQGAEAFF,TGTGCCAGCAGTTACACCGGACAGGGCGCCGAAGCTTTCTTT
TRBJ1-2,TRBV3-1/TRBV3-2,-,CASSQGLQSYGYTF,TGTGCCAGCAGCCAAGGTCTACAGTCTTATGGCTACACCTTC
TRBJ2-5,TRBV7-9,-,CASSLEGLKETQYF,TGTGCCAGCAGCTTAGAGGGGTTGAAAGAGACCCAGTACTTC
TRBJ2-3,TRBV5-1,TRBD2,CASSLLAGGLADTQYF,TGCGCCAGCAGCTTATTAGCGGGGGGACTTGCAGATACGCAGTATTTT